These 28 T cell receptor beta chains were sequenced from one sample in a study of Ad26.COV2.S vaccination and SARS-CoV-2 variants. The treatment here: 15 to 20 received Ad26.COV2.S at low or high dose, single or two shots; roughly 5 received placebo; per-sample allocation not given. Specimens were obtained on day 63 following the first vaccine or placebo injection. Only in-frame clones appear in the TCRdb table, and some are missing; sequencing was by immunoSEQ multiplex PCR. The sample contains about 350,000 clones, around 89% of which appear only once. The sequencing used peripheral blood, collected in a trial of Ad26.COV2.S vaccine versus placebo. The source is a person between 18 and 59 years old who received the Ad26.COV2.S COVID-19 vaccine or a placebo.

The chain is built from TRBV3-1 (or the pseudogene TRBV3-2) and TRBJ2-3, with D unresolved. Per the germline V gene, CDR1 is LGHDT and CDR2 is YNNKEL (reference sequence). The CDR3 loop spans 15 amino acids. V was cut by 1 base and J by 1 base, with 9 bases left in between. CDR3 protein: CASSQVSRGTDTQYF. The CDR3 DNA sequence: TGTGCCAGCAGCCAAGTCAGTAGAGGCACAGATACGCAGTATTTT.

This chain connects TRBV6-5 to TRBJ2-1, with D maybe TRBD2 (7 bases). Germline V gives CDR1 MNHEY, CDR2 SVGAGI. CDR3 length: 16 residues. Trimming took 4 bases from V and 5 from J, leaving 18 bases between them. CDR3: CASSSPGGPIDNEQFF. The CDR3 region has the DNA TGTGCCAGCAGTTCCCCCGGGGGGCCGATCGACAATGAGCAGTTCTTC.

J is TRBJ1-4 and V is TRBV10-1; 7 bases agree with TRBD1. From germline, CDR1 is WNHNN and CDR2 SYGVQD (reference sequence). With V trimmed by 3 bases and J by 4 bases, 5 bases remained unmatched. CDR3 size: 15 residues. CDR3 loop: CASSEGTAYNEKLFF. CDR3 nucleotide sequence: TGCGCCAGCAGTGAAGGGACAGCGTATAATGAAAAACTGTTTTTT.

V is TRBV5-6 and J is TRBJ2-7; D remains unclear. V lost 2 bases to trimming and J lost 0 bases, with 9 bases between them. Germline CDR1 SGHDT, CDR2 YYEEEE. This CDR3 has 14 amino acids. CDR3 sequence: CASSFLSDSYEQYF. CDR3 sequence (DNA): TGTGCCAGCAGCTTCCTCTCGGACTCCTACGAGCAGTACTTC.

The gene calls are TRBV27 and TRBJ1-1, with D perhaps TRBD1 (5 bases). V lost 7 bases and J lost 6, with 9 bases in between. This CDR3 has 11 residues. Germline assignment: CDR1 MNHEY and CDR2 SMNVEV (reference sequence). This CDR3 reads CASTRGSEAFF. The CDR3 DNA sequence: TGTGCCAGCACTAGGGGATCTGAAGCTTTCTTT.

Only one count was recorded for this clone. The J gene is TRBJ1-1, the V gene TRBV19; D unclear. This CDR3 has 15 amino acids. Germline loops: CDR1 LNHDA, CDR2 SQIVND (reference sequence). Trimming left V 1 base short and J 2 bases short, with 11 bases between. CDR3 sequence (DNA): TGTGCCAGTAGTATAGTAGCGGGCCTAAACACTGAAGCTTTCTTT. Residues: CASSIVAGLNTEAFF.

This clone has a single count. The chain employs TRBV9 and TRBJ2-7, with D perhaps TRBD1 (5 bases). V lost 3 bases and J lost 0, with 16 bases in between. CDR1 is SGDLS and CDR2 is YYNGEE in the germline V gene. CDR3 size: 16 residues. In DNA form, the CDR3 reads TGTGCCAGCAGCGCATCTACCACAGACAGCTCCTACGAGCAGTACTTC. As protein: CASSASTTDSSYEQYF.

The V call is TRBV7-2, the J call TRBJ1-3; no reliable D call. Trimming stripped 0 bases from V and 0 bases from J, with 9 bases between. This CDR3 region has 16 residues. The germline V gene encodes CDR1 SGHTA and CDR2 FQGNSA. The CDR3 sequence is CASSLAQVNSGNTIYF. The CDR3 coding sequence is TGTGCCAGCAGCTTAGCCCAGGTTAACTCTGGAAACACCATATATTTT.

Remarks on this clone: This sample also contains other DNA sequences that code for the same CDR3. The rearrangement links TRBV12-3 or TRBV12-4 to TRBJ1-1, with D tentatively TRBD1 (6 bases). This CDR3 spans 13 amino acids. The V and J ends lost 3 bases and 1 base respectively, with 6 bases between them. The CDR3 region is CASSLTGNTEAFF. DNA of the CDR3: TGTGCCAGCAGTTTGACAGGGAACACTGAAGCTTTCTTT.

The V gene is TRBV30, the J gene TRBJ2-1; the D gene is possibly TRBD1 (6 bases). Germline CDR1 reads GTSNPN; CDR2 reads SVGIG (reference sequence). V was cut by 5 bases and J by 4 bases, with 9 bases left in between. The CDR3 covers 12 residues. The CDR3 spells CAWATGYNEQFF. Written as DNA, the CDR3 is TGTGCCTGGGCGACAGGATACAATGAGCAGTTCTTC.

The chain employs TRBV28 and TRBJ1-2, with TRBD1 as a possible D gene (6 bases). This CDR3 is built from 13 residues. From germline, CDR1 is MDHEN and CDR2 SYDVKM. V lost 2 bases to trimming and J lost 4 bases, with 8 bases between them. The CDR3 region is CASSLVGGYGYTF. The CDR3 DNA sequence: TGTGCCAGCAGTTTAGTAGGGGGCTATGGCTACACCTTC.

This sequence joins TRBV6-1 and TRBJ1-5; D is undetermined. The ends were cut back, 2 bases at V and 1 base at J, with 9 bases in the middle. The germline gives CDR1 MNHNS, CDR2 SASEGT. The length of the CDR3 is 15 residues. The CDR3, as DNA: TGTGCCAGCAGTGAATGGCTGGGGAGCAATCAGCCCCAGCATTTT. Amino acid sequence: CASSEWLGSNQPQHF.

Worth noting for this clone: At the DNA level, this CDR3 is encoded by other sequences in the same sample as well. V gene TRBV7-2 combines with J gene TRBJ1-2; 7 positions match TRBD1. The CDR3 is made up of 16 amino acids. Trimming removed 3 bases from V and 8 bases from J; junction bases left unmatched: 15. Per the germline V gene, CDR1 is SGHTA and CDR2 is FQGNSA. This chain's CDR3 is CASSLRRDRGAEGYTF. The CDR3 DNA sequence: TGTGCCAGCAGCTTGAGGCGGGACAGAGGAGCGGAGGGCTACACCTTC.

This chain's CDR3 is CSVFSQMNTEAFF. In nucleotides, the CDR3 is TGCAGCGTTTTCAGCCAGATGAACACTGAAGCTTTCTTT. The V and J genes are TRBV29-1 and TRBJ1-1; D is uncertain. The CDR3 is made up of 13 amino acids. V shed 5 bases and J shed 0 bases, with 10 bases lying between them. In germline, CDR1 is SQVTM, CDR2 ANQGSEA.

The rearrangement links TRBV7-2 to TRBJ2-5; 15 bases fit TRBD2. The CDR3 loop spans 16 amino acids. V was pared by 5 bases and J by 5 bases, with 6 bases of the junction left unmatched. Per germline, CDR1 SGHTA and CDR2 FQGNSA. The CDR3 sequence: CASSLGTSGGMETQYF. CDR3 coding DNA: TGTGCCAGCAGCCTTGGGACTAGCGGGGGGATGGAGACCCAGTACTTC.

In DNA, the CDR3 is TGTGCCAGCAGCCTTGATTACTATGGCTACACCTTC. It is translated as CASSLDYYGYTF. The chain employs TRBV7-9 and TRBJ1-2; unclear D gene. Trimming left V 5 bases short and J 3 bases short, with 7 bases between. The V gene's germline CDR1 is SEHNR and CDR2 FQNEAQ (reference sequence). There are 12 residues in the CDR3.

The chain has TRBV28 and TRBJ1-1, with D hard to call. The CDR3 consists of 14 residues. The ends were cut back, 7 bases at V and 5 bases at J, with 17 bases in the middle. Germline values: CDR1 MDHEN, CDR2 SYDVKM. CDR3 DNA sequence: TGTGCCAGCAACGTACCGGGGTTGGGGACTGAAGCTTTCTTT. It is translated as CASNVPGLGTEAFF.

This clone was observed once. The chain uses TRBV7-9 and TRBJ2-7, with a possible D match to TRBD2 (5 bases). This CDR3 is 13 amino acids long. V was clipped by 5 bases and J by 4 bases, with 12 bases between them. CDR1 and CDR2 (germline): SEHNR, FQNEAQ (reference sequence). DNA of the CDR3: TGTGCCAGCAGCGGAGACGGGATTTACGAGCAGTACTTC. Protein: CASSGDGIYEQYF.

The chain carries TRBV7-2 and TRBJ2-7, with D perhaps TRBD2 (5 bases). The CDR3 totals 15 residues. The germline CDR1 and CDR2 sequences are SGHTA and FQGNSA. V lost 1 base and J 0 bases, leaving 10 bases between the germline ends. The CDR3 sequence is CASSLGATSSYEQYF. CDR3 nucleotides: TGTGCCAGCAGCTTAGGCGCTACTAGCTCCTACGAGCAGTACTTC. The full variable domain, completed using reference TRBV7-2 and TRBJ2-7, is GAGVSQSPSNKVTEKGKDVELRCDPISGHTALYWYRQSLGQGLEFLIYFQGNSAPDKSGLPSDRFSAERTGGSVSTLTIQRTQQEDSAVYLCASSLGATSSYEQYFGPGTRLTVT.

This rearrangement joins TRBV12-3 or TRBV12-4 to TRBJ1-1; D is uncertain. V was cut by 3 bases and J by 4 bases, with 9 bases left in between. This CDR3 has 13 amino acids. CDR3 coding DNA: TGTGCCAGCAGTTTTGTACCTGGCACTGAAGCTTTCTTT. Its translation: CASSFVPGTEAFF.

This clone came up a few times. The V call is TRBV28, the J call TRBJ1-6, with D possibly matching TRBD1 (5 bases). V gave up 7 bases and J gave up 10 bases, with 20 bases separating them. The CDR3 spans 15 residues. Germline V lookup: CDR1 MDHEN, CDR2 SYDVKM. The DNA of the CDR3 is TGTGCCAGCACCTTGGGGGTCACGGGGTACTCACCCCTCCACTTT. Translating gives CASTLGVTGYSPLHF.

This chain uses TRBV13 with TRBJ2-5, with 7 bases fitting TRBD1. Germline V lookup: CDR1 PRHDT, CDR2 FYEKMQ (reference sequence). Unmatched junction bases numbered 4, after V lost 5 bases and J lost 4 bases. This CDR3 region has 13 residues. The CDR3 protein is CASSVQGRETQYF. The CDR3 region has the DNA TGTGCCAGCAGCGTACAGGGGAGAGAGACCCAGTACTTC.

The chain recombines TRBV2 with TRBJ2-6; 9 bases agree with TRBD1. With 0 bases clipped from V and 4 bases from J, the junction kept 4 bases outside the gene matches. CDR3 length: 17 residues. Germline V gene sequence: CDR1 SNHLY, CDR2 FYNNEI. The CDR3 here is CASSEAQGAVGANVLTF. The CDR3 bases are TGTGCCAGCAGTGAAGCACAGGGGGCTGTGGGGGCCAACGTCCTGACTTTC.

The chain combines TRBV6-1 with TRBJ1-1; a possible D gene is TRBD1 (5 bases). Trimming removed 1 base at V and 11 bases at J, with 14 bases between. Per germline, CDR1 MNHNS and CDR2 SASEGT. This CDR3 comprises 13 residues. In nucleotides, the CDR3 is TGTGCCAGCAGTGAAGGGGGCCGAAGTTCGGCTTTCTTT. It codes for CASSEGGRSSAFF.

The chain links TRBV4-1 to TRBJ1-2; no clear D. The V gene lost 5 bases and the J gene lost 1 base, with 11 bases spanning the gap. This CDR3 comprises 14 residues. Germline CDR1 reads MGHRA; CDR2 reads YSYEKL. The CDR3 reads CASSLTEHNYGYTF. CDR3 bases: TGCGCCAGCAGCTTAACCGAGCATAACTATGGCTACACCTTC.

The CDR3 protein is CASASGGLDEQYF. DNA of the CDR3: TGTGCCAGCGCCAGTGGGGGGCTCGACGAGCAGTACTTC. The chain combines TRBV2 with TRBJ2-7; D is tentatively TRBD1 or TRBD2 (6 bases each). Germline V lookup: CDR1 SNHLY, CDR2 FYNNEI. The ends were cut back, 8 bases at V and 5 bases at J, with 16 bases in the middle. The CDR3 is 13 amino acids.

This chain uses TRBV20-1 with TRBJ2-7, with TRBD2 matching over 8 bases. The CDR3 covers 12 residues. Germline loops: CDR1 DFQATT, CDR2 SNEGSKA (reference sequence). V lost 3 bases and J lost 4; bases outside the gene matches: 2. DNA of the CDR3: TGCAGTGCTAGTACTAGCGGTTACGAGCAGTACTTC. Encoded protein: CSASTSGYEQYF.

The chain is built from TRBV9 and TRBJ1-2, with D tentatively TRBD1 (5 bases). With 5 bases removed from V and 7 bases from J, the gap between germline ends came to 18 bases. The CDR3 is 14 residues long. Per the germline V gene, CDR1 is SGDLS and CDR2 is YYNGEE. DNA of the CDR3: TGTGCCAGCAGACCGACCTCTCAGGGCGGTGGCTACACCTTC. Amino acid sequence: CASRPTSQGGGYTF.